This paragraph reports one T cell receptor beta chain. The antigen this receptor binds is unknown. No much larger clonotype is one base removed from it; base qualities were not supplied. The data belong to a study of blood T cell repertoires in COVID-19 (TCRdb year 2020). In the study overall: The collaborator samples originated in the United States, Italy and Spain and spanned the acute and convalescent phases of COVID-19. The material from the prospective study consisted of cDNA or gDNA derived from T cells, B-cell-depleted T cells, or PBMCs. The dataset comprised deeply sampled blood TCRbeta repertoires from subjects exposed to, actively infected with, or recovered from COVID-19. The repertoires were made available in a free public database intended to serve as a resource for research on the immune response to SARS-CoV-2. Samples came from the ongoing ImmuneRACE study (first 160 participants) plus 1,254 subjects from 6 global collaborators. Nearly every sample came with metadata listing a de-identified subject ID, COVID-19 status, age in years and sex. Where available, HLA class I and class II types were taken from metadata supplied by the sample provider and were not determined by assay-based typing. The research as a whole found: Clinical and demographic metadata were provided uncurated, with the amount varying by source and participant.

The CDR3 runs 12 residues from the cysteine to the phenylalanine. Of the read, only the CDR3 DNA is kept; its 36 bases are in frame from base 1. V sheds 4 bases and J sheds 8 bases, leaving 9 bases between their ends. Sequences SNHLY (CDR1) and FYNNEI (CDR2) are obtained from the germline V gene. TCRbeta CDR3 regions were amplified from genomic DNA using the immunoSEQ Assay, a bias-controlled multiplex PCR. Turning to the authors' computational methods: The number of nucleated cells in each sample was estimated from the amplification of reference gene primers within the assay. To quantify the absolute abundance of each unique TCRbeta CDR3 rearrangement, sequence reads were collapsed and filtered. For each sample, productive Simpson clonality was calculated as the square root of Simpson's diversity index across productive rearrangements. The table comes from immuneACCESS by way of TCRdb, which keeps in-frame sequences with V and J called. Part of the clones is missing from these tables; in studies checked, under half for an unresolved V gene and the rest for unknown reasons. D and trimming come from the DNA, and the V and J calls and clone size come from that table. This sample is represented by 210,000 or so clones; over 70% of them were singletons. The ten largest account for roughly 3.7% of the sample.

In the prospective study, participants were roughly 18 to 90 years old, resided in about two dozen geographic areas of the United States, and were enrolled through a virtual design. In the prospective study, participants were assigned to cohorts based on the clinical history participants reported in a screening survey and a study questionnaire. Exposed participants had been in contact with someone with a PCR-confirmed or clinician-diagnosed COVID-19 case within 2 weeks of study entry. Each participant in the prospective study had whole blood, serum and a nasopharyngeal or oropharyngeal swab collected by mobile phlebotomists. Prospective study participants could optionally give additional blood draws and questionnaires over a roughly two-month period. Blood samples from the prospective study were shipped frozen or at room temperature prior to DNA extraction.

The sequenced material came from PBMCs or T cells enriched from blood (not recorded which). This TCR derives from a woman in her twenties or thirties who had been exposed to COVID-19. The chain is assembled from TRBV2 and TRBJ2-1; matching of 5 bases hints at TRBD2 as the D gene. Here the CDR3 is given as CASSAGGDEQFF. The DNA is TGTGCCAGCAGTGCAGGAGGCGATGAGCAGTTCTTC.